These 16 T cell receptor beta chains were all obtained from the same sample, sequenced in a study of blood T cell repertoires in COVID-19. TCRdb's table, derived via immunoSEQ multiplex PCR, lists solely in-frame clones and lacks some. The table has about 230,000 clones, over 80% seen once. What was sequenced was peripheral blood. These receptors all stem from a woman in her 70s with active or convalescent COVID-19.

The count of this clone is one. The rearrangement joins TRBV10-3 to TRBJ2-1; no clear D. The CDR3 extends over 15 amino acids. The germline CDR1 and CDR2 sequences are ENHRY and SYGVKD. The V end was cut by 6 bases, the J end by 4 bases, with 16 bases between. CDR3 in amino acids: CAISPQEGTYNEQFF. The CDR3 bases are TGTGCCATCAGCCCTCAGGAAGGAACTTACAATGAGCAGTTCTTC.

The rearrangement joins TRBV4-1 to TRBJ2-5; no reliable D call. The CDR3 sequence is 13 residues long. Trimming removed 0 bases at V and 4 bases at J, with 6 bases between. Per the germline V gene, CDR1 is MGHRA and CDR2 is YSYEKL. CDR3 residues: CASSQESRETQYF. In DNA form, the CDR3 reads TGCGCCAGCAGCCAAGAATCCCGAGAGACCCAGTACTTC.

The CDR3: CASSPGGGRQSSYNEQFF. Written as DNA, the CDR3 is TGTGCCAGCAGCCCAGGTGGTGGCAGACAGAGCTCCTACAATGAGCAGTTCTTC. The chain carries TRBV7-6 and TRBJ2-1; D perhaps matches TRBD1 (5 bases). The germline V gene has CDR1 SGHVS and CDR2 FNYEAQ. Trimming stripped 5 bases from V and 0 bases from J, with 20 bases between. The CDR3 has 18 residues.

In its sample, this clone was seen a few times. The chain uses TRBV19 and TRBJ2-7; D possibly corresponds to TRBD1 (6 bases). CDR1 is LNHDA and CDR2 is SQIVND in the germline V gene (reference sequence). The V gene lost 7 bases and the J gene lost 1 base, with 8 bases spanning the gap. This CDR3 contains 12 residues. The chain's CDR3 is CASKGGSYEQYF. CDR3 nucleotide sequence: TGTGCCAGTAAAGGGGGTTCCTACGAGCAGTACTTC.

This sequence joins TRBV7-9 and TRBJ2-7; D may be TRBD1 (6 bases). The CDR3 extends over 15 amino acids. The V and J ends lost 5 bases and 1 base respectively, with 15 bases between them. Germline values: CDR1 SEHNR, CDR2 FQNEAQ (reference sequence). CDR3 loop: CASSPTLGASYEQYF. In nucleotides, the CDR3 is TGTGCCAGCAGCCCCACCTTGGGGGCTTCCTACGAGCAGTACTTC.

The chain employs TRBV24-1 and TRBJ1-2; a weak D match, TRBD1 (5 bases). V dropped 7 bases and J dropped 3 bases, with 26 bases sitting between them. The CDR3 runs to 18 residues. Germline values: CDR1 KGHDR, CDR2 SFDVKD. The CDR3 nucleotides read TGTGCCACCAGGAGCCCTTGGGAATCGGGGGGGGAGGACTATGGCTACACCTTC. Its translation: CATRSPWESGGEDYGYTF.

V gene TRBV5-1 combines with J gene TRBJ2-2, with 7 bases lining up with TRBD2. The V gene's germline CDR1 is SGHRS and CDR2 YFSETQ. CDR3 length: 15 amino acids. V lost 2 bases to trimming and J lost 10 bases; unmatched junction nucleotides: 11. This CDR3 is CASSFMLAGASELFF. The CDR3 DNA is TGCGCCAGCAGCTTCATGTTAGCGGGCGCTTCGGAGCTGTTTTTT. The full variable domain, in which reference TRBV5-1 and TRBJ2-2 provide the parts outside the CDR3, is KAGVTQTPRYLIKTRGQQVTLSCSPISGHRSVSWYQQTPGQGLQFLFEYFSETQRNKGNFPGRFSGRQFSNSRSEMNVSTLELGDSALYLCASSFMLAGASELFFGEGSRLTVL.

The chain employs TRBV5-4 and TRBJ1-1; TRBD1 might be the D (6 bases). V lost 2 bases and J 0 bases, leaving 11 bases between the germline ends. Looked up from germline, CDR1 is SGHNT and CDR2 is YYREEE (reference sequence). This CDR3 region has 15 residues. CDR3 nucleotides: TGTGCCAGCAGCTTCAAGGGGGACATGAACACTGAAGCTTTCTTT. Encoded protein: CASSFKGDMNTEAFF. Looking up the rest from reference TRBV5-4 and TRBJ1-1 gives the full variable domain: ETGVTQSPTHLIKTRGQQVTLRCSSQSGHNTVSWYQQALGQGPQFIFQYYREEENGRGNFPPRFSGLQFPNYSSELNVNALELDDSALYLCASSFKGDMNTEAFFGQGTRLTVV.

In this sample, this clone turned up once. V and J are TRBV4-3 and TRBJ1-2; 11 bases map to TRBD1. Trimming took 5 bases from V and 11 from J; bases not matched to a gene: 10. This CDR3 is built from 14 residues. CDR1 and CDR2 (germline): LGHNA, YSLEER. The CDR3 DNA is TGCGCCAGCAGCGGGACTCGGACAGGGGGCCCATACACCTTC. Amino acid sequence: CASSGTRTGGPYTF.

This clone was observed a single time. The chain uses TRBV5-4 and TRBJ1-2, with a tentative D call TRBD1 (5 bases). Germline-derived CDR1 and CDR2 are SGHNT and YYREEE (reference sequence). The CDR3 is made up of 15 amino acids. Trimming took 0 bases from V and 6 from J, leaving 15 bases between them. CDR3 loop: CASSLGLGGGDGYTF. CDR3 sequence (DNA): TGTGCCAGCAGCTTGGGGCTTGGCGGGGGGGATGGCTACACCTTC.

As DNA, the CDR3 is TGTGCCATCAGTGAGAGACAGGGTGAATCACCCCTCCACTTT. Amino acid sequence: CAISERQGESPLHF. The rearrangement uses TRBV10-3 and TRBJ1-6, with 7 bases that match TRBD1. The CDR3 is made up of 14 amino acids. J gave up 10 bases and V 2 bases, and 5 bases lay outside the gene matches. Per the germline V gene, CDR1 is ENHRY and CDR2 is SYGVKD.

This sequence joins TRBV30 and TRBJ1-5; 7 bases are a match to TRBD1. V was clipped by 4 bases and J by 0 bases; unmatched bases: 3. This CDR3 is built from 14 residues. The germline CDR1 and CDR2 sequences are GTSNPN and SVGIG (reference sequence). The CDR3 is CAWTDRDSNQPQHF. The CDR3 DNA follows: TGTGCCTGGACCGACAGGGATAGCAATCAGCCCCAGCATTTT.

In DNA, the CDR3 is TGTGCCAGTACCCCATCGGCGTCAACCAGCGCTGAAGCTTTCTTT. Its protein product is CASTPSASTSAEAFF. The chain employs TRBV19 and TRBJ1-1, with D uncertain. V dropped 7 bases and J dropped 6 bases, with 21 bases sitting between them. The length of the CDR3 is 15 residues. Per the germline V gene, CDR1 is LNHDA and CDR2 is SQIVND (reference sequence). Full variable domain (rest looked up from reference TRBV19 and TRBJ1-1): DGGITQSPKYLFRKEGQNVTLSCEQNLNHDAMYWYRQDPGQGLRLIYYSQIVNDFQKGDIAEGYSVSREKKESFPLTVTSAQKNPTAFYLCASTPSASTSAEAFFGQGTRLTVV.

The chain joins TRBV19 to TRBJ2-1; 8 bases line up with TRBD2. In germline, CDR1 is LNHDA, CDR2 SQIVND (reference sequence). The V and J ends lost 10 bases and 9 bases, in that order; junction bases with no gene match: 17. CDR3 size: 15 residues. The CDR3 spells CATRGGGSWVGEQFF. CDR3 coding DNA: TGTGCCACCCGGGGGGGCGGTTCCTGGGTGGGTGAGCAGTTCTTC.

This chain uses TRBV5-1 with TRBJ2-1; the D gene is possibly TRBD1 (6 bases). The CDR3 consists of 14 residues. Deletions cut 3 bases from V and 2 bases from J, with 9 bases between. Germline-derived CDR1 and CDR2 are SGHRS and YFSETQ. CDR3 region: CASSSQGTYNEQFF. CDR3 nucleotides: TGCGCCAGCAGCTCACAGGGTACCTACAATGAGCAGTTCTTC.

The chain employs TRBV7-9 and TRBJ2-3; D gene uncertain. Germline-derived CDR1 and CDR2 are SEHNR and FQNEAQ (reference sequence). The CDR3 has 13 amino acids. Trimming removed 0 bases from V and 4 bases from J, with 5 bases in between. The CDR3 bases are TGTGCCAGCAGCTTAGCGGCCGCAGATACGCAGTATTTT. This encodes CASSLAAADTQYF.